The next 5 T cell receptor beta chains were all read from a single sample in a study of response to subunit inactivated influenza vaccine. A single record per CDR3 protein comes from TCRdb applying MiXCR to the RT-PCR reads. The repertoire includes some 600,000 distinct CDR3 sequences, 14% of them detected once, and 6% to 9.5% sits in the top ten. This specimen was PBMCs from blood, taken 14 to 15 days before vaccination. The source of these receptors is a man aged 45-65 years who received an inactivated influenza vaccine.

This clonotype was found a few times. The chain employs TRBV10-3 and TRBJ1-3; possible D gene TRBD1, 6 bases. Trimming pared 3 bases from V and 4 bases from J, leaving 19 bases between. The CDR3 runs to 17 residues. Germline CDR1 ENHRY, CDR2 SYGVKD. CDR3 coding DNA: TGTGCCATCAGTGATCTCGGGAGGACAGTAAGGGGAAACACCATATATTTT. Protein product: CAISDLGRTVRGNTIYF.

This CDR3 reads CASRPSGTYEQYF. CDR3 coding DNA: TGTGCCAGCAGACCAAGCGGAACCTACGAGCAGTACTTC. The gene calls are TRBV12-3 or TRBV12-4 and TRBJ2-7; possible D gene TRBD2, 5 bases. The V gene lost 6 bases and the J gene lost 2 bases, with 11 bases spanning the gap. The CDR3 sequence is 13 residues long.

This clonotype came up a few times. V and J are TRBV9 and TRBJ2-1; tentative D call: TRBD2 (5 bases). V lost 3 bases to trimming and J lost 5 bases, with 12 bases between them. The CDR3 length is 14 residues. Germline-derived CDR1 and CDR2 are SGDLS and YYNGEE. The CDR3 spells CASSADSPDNEQFF. The DNA for the CDR3 is TGTGCCAGCAGCGCGGACTCGCCTGACAATGAGCAGTTCTTC.

The chain joins TRBV6-2 or TRBV6-3 to TRBJ2-6, with D perhaps TRBD2 (5 bases). Trimming stripped 7 bases from V and 2 bases from J, with 6 bases between. The V gene's germline CDR1 is MNHEY and CDR2 SVGEGT. This CDR3 is built from 13 residues. The CDR3 region has the DNA TGTGCCAGCACCGGGGCTGGGGCCAACGTCCTGACTTTC. Its protein is CASTGAGANVLTF.

The chain joins TRBV5-1 to TRBJ1-2; 7 nucleotides match TRBD1. V was clipped by 4 bases and J by 8 bases; unmatched bases: 11. The CDR3 extends over 14 amino acids. Germline values: CDR1 SGHRS, CDR2 YFSETQ. CDR3 coding DNA: TGCGCCAGCAGCCCAGATACAGGGGTATTCGGCTACACCTTC. Its translation: CASSPDTGVFGYTF. The variable domain in full, completed from reference TRBV5-1 and TRBJ1-2, reads KAGVTQTPRYLIKTRGQQVTLSCSPISGHRSVSWYQQTPGQGLQFLFEYFSETQRNKGNFPGRFSGRQFSNSRSEMNVSTLELGDSALYLCASSPDTGVFGYTFGSGTRLTVV.